The 24 T cell receptor beta chains given below trace back to one sample, sequenced in a study of Ad26.COV2.S vaccination and SARS-CoV-2 variants. Produced via immunoSEQ multiplex PCR; TCRdb's table is partial and in-frame only. The data show about 680,000 clones, roughly 90% seen once. Regarding treatment: roughly 20 received Ad26.COV2.S at low or high dose, single or two shots; about 5 received placebo; per-sample allocation not given. Collection of the samples took place on day 63 after the first injection of vaccine or placebo. Material: peripheral blood, obtained in a trial of Ad26.COV2.S vaccine versus placebo. These TCRs come from a person aged 18-60 years who received the Ad26.COV2.S COVID-19 vaccine or a placebo.

This rearrangement joins TRBV18 to TRBJ2-7, with unresolved D. Germline V CDR1 and CDR2: KGHSH, LQKENI. V was cut by 1 base and J by 1 base, with 8 bases left in between. The CDR3 runs 14 residues. The CDR3 nucleotides read TGTGCCAGCTCACCACTTAGGGAATCCTACGAGCAGTACTTC. This gives the protein CASSPLRESYEQYF. Variable domain in full (rest from reference TRBV18 and TRBJ2-7): NAGVMQNPRHLVRRRGQEARLRCSPMKGHSHVYWYRQLPEEGLKFMVYLQKENIIDESGMPKERFSAEFPKEGPSILRIQQVVRGDSAAYFCASSPLRESYEQYFGPGTRLTVT.

The V gene is TRBV11-2, the J gene TRBJ2-7; D is ambiguous. The CDR3 sequence is 15 residues long. Looked up from germline, CDR1 is SGHAT and CDR2 is FQNNGV. The V gene lost 1 base and the J gene lost 2 bases, with 12 bases spanning the gap. DNA of the CDR3: TGTGCCAGCAGCTTAGGTATACACCCAGCCTACGAGCAGTACTTC. Translation: CASSLGIHPAYEQYF.

CDR3 in amino acids: CASSLASPGELFF. The CDR3 region has the DNA TGTGCCAGCAGCCTCGCTAGCCCCGGGGAGCTGTTTTTT. J is TRBJ2-2 and V is TRBV11-3; the D gene is possibly TRBD2 (5 bases). This CDR3 spans 13 amino acids. Trimming removed 5 bases from V and 6 bases from J, with 10 bases in between. Germline values: CDR1 SGHNT, CDR2 YENEEA.

This chain links TRBV6-5 with TRBJ1-1, with no clear D. Germline V gene lookup returns CDR1 MNHEY and CDR2 SVGAGI. The V end lost 2 bases, the J end lost 0 bases, and 10 bases lay between the germline ends. The CDR3 length is 15 residues. Here the CDR3 reads CASSYTQGVNTEAFF. The CDR3, as DNA: TGTGCCAGCAGTTACACACAAGGAGTGAACACTGAAGCTTTCTTT.

J is TRBJ1-6 and V is TRBV9; D is undetermined. This CDR3 contains 14 residues. Germline V gene data show CDR1 as SGDLS and CDR2 as YYNGEE. V was pared by 5 bases and J by 5 bases, with 11 bases between. CDR3 sequence: CASRKGSDNSPLHF. DNA for the CDR3: TGTGCCAGCAGGAAGGGTTCGGATAATTCACCCCTCCACTTT.

The chain has TRBV19 and TRBJ2-2; no clear D. The CDR3 contains 16 residues. Looked up from germline, CDR1 is LNHDA and CDR2 is SQIVND (reference sequence). The V end lost 4 bases, the J end lost 4 bases, and 16 bases lay between the germline ends. CDR3 in amino acids: CASSRANSKLTGELFF. For the CDR3, the DNA is TGTGCCAGTAGTAGGGCCAACAGTAAACTCACCGGGGAGCTGTTTTTT.

Here the CDR3 DNA reads TGTGCCAGCTCACCAAACTACAGGGGTAGAAGCGGGGCCAACGTCCTGACTTTC. Translated: CASSPNYRGRSGANVLTF. This chain uses TRBV18 with TRBJ2-6, with 7 bases lining up with TRBD1. Germline V lookup: CDR1 KGHSH, CDR2 LQKENI. With 2 bases clipped from V and 4 bases from J, the junction kept 11 bases outside the gene matches. The CDR3 length is 18 residues. The whole variable domain, filled in from reference TRBV18 and TRBJ2-6, reads NAGVMQNPRHLVRRRGQEARLRCSPMKGHSHVYWYRQLPEEGLKFMVYLQKENIIDESGMPKERFSAEFPKEGPSILRIQQVVRGDSAAYFCASSPNYRGRSGANVLTFGAGSRLTVL.

V and J are TRBV19 and TRBJ1-2; D is undetermined. Trimming took 3 bases from V and 8 from J, leaving 13 bases between them. The CDR3 contains 13 residues. Germline V CDR1 and CDR2: LNHDA, SQIVND (reference sequence). The CDR3 loop is CASSIPQGMGYTF. CDR3 nucleotides: TGTGCCAGTAGTATTCCCCAAGGTATGGGCTACACCTTC.

The J gene is TRBJ1-1, the V gene TRBV10-3; D gene uncertain. The CDR3 contains 14 residues. Trimming removed 2 bases from V and 3 bases from J, with 10 bases in between. The germline V gene has CDR1 ENHRY and CDR2 SYGVKD. The CDR3 DNA reads TGTGCCATCAGTGAGGCCCCATCGTACACTGAAGCTTTCTTT. Its protein product is CAISEAPSYTEAFF.

This clone was observed a single time. The V gene is TRBV29-1, the J gene TRBJ2-2; 7 bases line up with TRBD1. This CDR3 is built from 15 residues. From germline, CDR1 is SQVTM and CDR2 ANQGSEA. The junction had 4 bases not matched to a gene; V was cut back by 0 bases and J by 3 bases. The DNA for the CDR3 is TGCAGCGTTGAAGAACGGGACAGATACACCGGGGAGCTGTTTTTT. Its protein is CSVEERDRYTGELFF.

The rearrangement joins TRBV5-4 to TRBJ1-2; 7 positions match TRBD1. The V and J ends lost 10 bases and 7 bases, in that order; junction bases with no gene match: 7. There are 11 residues in the CDR3. Germline V gives CDR1 SGHNT, CDR2 YYREEE (reference sequence). Here the CDR3 reads CAVATGTGYTF. CDR3 coding DNA: TGTGCCGTTGCGACAGGGACTGGCTACACCTTC.

The chain recombines TRBV10-3 with TRBJ2-1; TRBD1 aligns across 7 bases. With V trimmed by 3 bases and J by 3 bases, 5 bases remained unmatched. CDR1 and CDR2 from the germline V gene are ENHRY and SYGVKD. The CDR3 is 15 amino acids. CDR3 nucleotide sequence: TGTGCCATCAGTGATTACAGGGGTATCTACAATGAGCAGTTCTTC. This codes for CAISDYRGIYNEQFF.

The chain couples TRBV6-5 to TRBJ2-1; 12 nucleotides agree with TRBD1. Per the germline V gene, CDR1 is MNHEY and CDR2 is SVGAGI. This CDR3 has 14 residues. Trimming removed 7 bases from V and 8 bases from J; junction bases left unmatched: 6. The CDR3 loop is CASKGQGASDEQFF. DNA for the CDR3: TGTGCCAGCAAGGGACAGGGGGCCTCGGATGAGCAGTTCTTC.

The chain links TRBV7-2 to TRBJ2-7; D call uncertain. The CDR3 totals 13 residues. The germline CDR1 and CDR2 sequences are SGHTA and FQGNSA. The germline V and J ends were trimmed by 1 base and 2 bases, with 6 bases remaining between them. CDR3 nucleotides: TGTGCCAGCAGCTTAGGACACACCTACGAGCAGTACTTC. This gives the protein CASSLGHTYEQYF.

The table lists this clone with many counts. The chain couples TRBV10-3 to TRBJ1-3, with TRBD1 matching over 11 bases. Germline loops: CDR1 ENHRY, CDR2 SYGVKD. This CDR3 is 14 amino acids long. V gave up 5 bases and J gave up 7 bases; unmatched junction bases: 4. The CDR3 reads CAISPDRGLNTIYF. In DNA, the CDR3 is TGTGCCATCAGTCCGGACAGGGGGCTGAACACCATATATTTT.

This clone was detected many times. The chain combines TRBV7-8 with TRBJ2-1, with TRBD1 identical over 10 bases. With 2 bases clipped from V and 6 bases from J, the junction kept 7 bases outside the gene matches. Looked up from germline, CDR1 is SGHVS and CDR2 is FQNEAQ. The CDR3 totals 16 residues. The CDR3 coding sequence is TGTGCCAGCAGCTTACGGGGGGGACAGGGGCGCAATGAGCAGTTCTTC. It translates to CASSLRGGQGRNEQFF.

The chain employs TRBV6-5 and TRBJ2-1; 9 bases align to TRBD2. With V trimmed by 4 bases and J by 7 bases, 5 bases remained unmatched. The CDR3 runs to 14 residues. Germline lookup yields CDR1 MNHEY and CDR2 SVGAGI. The DNA for the CDR3 is TGTGCCAGCAGTTCCGGGACTAGCAATAATGAGCAGTTCTTC. The encoded protein is CASSSGTSNNEQFF.

The rearrangement joins TRBV3-1 (or the pseudogene TRBV3-2) to TRBJ2-4, with 8 positions matching TRBD2. This CDR3 comprises 15 residues. Germline V CDR1 and CDR2: LGHDT, YNNKEL (reference sequence). The junction had 6 bases not matched to a gene; V was cut back by 0 bases and J by 8 bases. The CDR3, as DNA: TGTGCCAGCAGCCAAGACGTCAGCGGGAGCTACATTCAGTACTTC. Residues: CASSQDVSGSYIQYF.

The chain links TRBV10-3 to TRBJ1-1; D may be TRBD1 (5 bases). Per germline, CDR1 ENHRY and CDR2 SYGVKD. V lost 6 bases to trimming and J lost 1 base, with 15 bases between them. The CDR3 contains 15 residues. CDR3 nucleotides: TGTGCCATCAGCCCCCTCGGAAGGGGGAACACTGAAGCTTTCTTT. It codes for CAISPLGRGNTEAFF.

The chain recombines TRBV27 with TRBJ1-4, with a possible D match to TRBD1 (6 bases). Deletions cut 8 bases from V and 8 bases from J, with 15 bases between. CDR1 and CDR2 (germline): MNHEY, SMNVEV (reference sequence). The CDR3 sequence is 13 residues long. The CDR3 DNA reads as TGTGCCAGCGGACAGAGGGGATTGGAAAAACTGTTTTTT. Translation gives CASGQRGLEKLFF.

This rearrangement joins TRBV15 to TRBJ1-1; D remains unclear. From germline, CDR1 is LNHNV and CDR2 YYDKDF (reference sequence). V shed 0 bases and J shed 12 bases, with 14 bases lying between them. This CDR3 is built from 13 residues. The CDR3, as DNA: TGTGCCACCAGCAGAGACCCCGTGGATCAAACTTTCTTT. It codes for CATSRDPVDQTFF.

The genes are TRBV5-1 and TRBJ2-5, with D tentatively TRBD2 (7 bases). The ends were cut back, 4 bases at V and 2 bases at J, with 21 bases in the middle. The germline CDR1 and CDR2 sequences are SGHRS and YFSETQ. The CDR3 is 17 amino acids. The CDR3 DNA is TGCGCCAGCAGCCCTTTGGGGGGGCTAGCGGCACAAGAGACCCAGTACTTC. Its protein is CASSPLGGLAAQETQYF.

Comment on this clone: The same CDR3 arises from other DNA sequences in this sample as well. The rearrangement uses TRBV3-1 (or the pseudogene TRBV3-2) and TRBJ2-7, with 13 bases identical to TRBD2. From germline, CDR1 is LGHDT and CDR2 YNNKEL (reference sequence). After removal of 3 bases from V and 3 bases from J, the junction contained 2 bases not matched to a gene. This CDR3 is built from 15 residues. This CDR3 reads CASSQGTSGNYEQYF. The CDR3 bases are TGTGCCAGCAGCCAGGGGACTAGCGGGAACTACGAGCAGTACTTC.

The chain is built from TRBV5-1 and TRBJ1-3, with no clear D. Between the trimmed V and J ends, which lost 4 bases and 3 bases, there was a span of 11 bases. The CDR3 has 14 amino acids. Germline values: CDR1 SGHRS, CDR2 YFSETQ. The CDR3: CASSPAGDGNTIYF. For the CDR3, the DNA is TGCGCCAGCAGCCCGGCCGGCGATGGAAACACCATATATTTT.